The T cell receptor beta chain under discussion was sequenced for a study of T cell responses to AZD1222 COVID-19 vaccine. Study overall: Pooling was applied to second doses at about 4 or about 12 weeks. Whole-study findings and limits: Baseline seropositivity characterized only a handful of AZD1222 recipients. Clonal diversity was possibly underestimated, and the donors were mostly white British, with more females.

Per germline, CDR1 KGHSH and CDR2 LQKENI. The CDR3 contains 15 residues. Losses at the gene ends were 3 bases for V and 1 base for J; bases not matched to a gene: 3. Sequenced by immunoSEQ multiplex PCR; TCRdb stores in-frame clones only, minus some. This repertoire shows 80,000 or so clones, 87% found once; its top ten account for about 1.6%. This clone was seen a few times. Antigen: not known. The material sequenced was peripheral blood, taken on day 0 of AZD1222 vaccination. The J gene is TRBJ2-7, the V gene TRBV18, with 10 bases aligning to TRBD2. The sequence was obtained from an adult in good health. CDR3 bases: TGTGCCAGCTCACCGGGGACTAGCGTATCCTACGAGCAGTACTTC. Its translation is CASSPGTSVSYEQYF.